This TCR beta chain was sequenced in a study of blood T cell repertoires in COVID-19. At the level of the study: Specimens from acute and convalescent COVID-19 originated in the United States, Italy and Spain.

The CDR3 has 15 residues. Germline CDR1 and CDR2: ENHRY and SYGVKD. With 6 bases clipped from V and 4 bases from J, the junction kept 6 bases outside the gene matches. Repertoires were generated with immunoSEQ multiplex PCR, while TCRdb's copy carries only in-frame clones and drops some. The repertoire holds about 42,000 clones, with roughly 81% as singletons. This sequence originates from an older woman in a cohort sampled during active COVID-19. The genes are TRBV10-3 and TRBJ2-3; TRBD2 agrees at 11 bases. Material for sequencing was peripheral blood. The DNA for the CDR3 is TGTGCCATCAGCCAACTAGCGGGAGATGCAGATACGCAGTATTTT. Translated: CAISQLAGDADTQYF.